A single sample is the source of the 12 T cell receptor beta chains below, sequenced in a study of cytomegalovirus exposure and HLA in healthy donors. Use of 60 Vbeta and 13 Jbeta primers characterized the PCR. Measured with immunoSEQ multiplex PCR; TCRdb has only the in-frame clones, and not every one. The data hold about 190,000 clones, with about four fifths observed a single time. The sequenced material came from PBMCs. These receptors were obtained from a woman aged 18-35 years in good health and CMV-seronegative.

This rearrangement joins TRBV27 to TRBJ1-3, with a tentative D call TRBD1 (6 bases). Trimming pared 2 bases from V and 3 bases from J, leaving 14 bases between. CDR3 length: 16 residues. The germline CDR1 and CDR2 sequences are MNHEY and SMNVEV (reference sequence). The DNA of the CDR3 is TGTGCCAGCAGTTTAAGGTCAGGGGTTGGTGGAAACACCATATATTTT. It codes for CASSLRSGVGGNTIYF.

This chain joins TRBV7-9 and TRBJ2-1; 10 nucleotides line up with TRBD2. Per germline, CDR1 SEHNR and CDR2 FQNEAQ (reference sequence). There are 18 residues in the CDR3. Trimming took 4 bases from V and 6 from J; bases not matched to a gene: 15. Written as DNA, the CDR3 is TGTGCCAGCAGCTATGCACTAGCGGGAACTCAGGGCGGCAATGAGCAGTTCTTC. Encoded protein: CASSYALAGTQGGNEQFF.

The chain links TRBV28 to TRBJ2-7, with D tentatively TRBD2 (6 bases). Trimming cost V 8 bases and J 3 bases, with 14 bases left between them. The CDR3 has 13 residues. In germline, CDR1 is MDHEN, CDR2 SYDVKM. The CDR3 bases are TGTGCCAGCTGGGGGGACCACCTCTACGAGCAGTACTTC. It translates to CASWGDHLYEQYF.

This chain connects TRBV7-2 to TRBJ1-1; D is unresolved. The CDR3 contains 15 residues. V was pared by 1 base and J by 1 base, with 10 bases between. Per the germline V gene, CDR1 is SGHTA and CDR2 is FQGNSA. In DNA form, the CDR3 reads TGTGCCAGCAGCTTAGAGGTTCGGGGGAACACTGAAGCTTTCTTT. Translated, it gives CASSLEVRGNTEAFF.

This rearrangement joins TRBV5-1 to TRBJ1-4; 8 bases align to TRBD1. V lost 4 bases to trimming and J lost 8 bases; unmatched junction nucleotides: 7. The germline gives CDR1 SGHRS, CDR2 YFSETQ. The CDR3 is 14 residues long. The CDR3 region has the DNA TGCGCCAGCAGCGACGGGACAGGACACGAAAAACTGTTTTTT. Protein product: CASSDGTGHEKLFF.

The CDR3 spells CSVDKGLSMYNEQFF. As DNA, the CDR3 is TGCAGCGTTGACAAAGGACTATCCATGTACAATGAGCAGTTCTTC. This chain connects TRBV29-1 to TRBJ2-1; D might be TRBD2 (6 bases). CDR1 and CDR2 from the germline V gene are SQVTM and ANQGSEA. The CDR3 sequence is 15 residues long. V lost 3 bases, J lost 4 bases, and 16 bases lay in between.

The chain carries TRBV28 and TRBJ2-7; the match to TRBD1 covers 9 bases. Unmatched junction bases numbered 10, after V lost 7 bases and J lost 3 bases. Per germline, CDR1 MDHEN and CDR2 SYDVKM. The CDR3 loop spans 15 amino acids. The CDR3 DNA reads TGTGCCAGCACCTCATACGGGACAGGGTTCTACGAGCAGTACTTC. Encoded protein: CASTSYGTGFYEQYF. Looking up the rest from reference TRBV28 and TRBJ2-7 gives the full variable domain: DVKVTQSSRYLVKRTGEKVFLECVQDMDHENMFWYRQDPGLGLRLIYFSYDVKMKEKGDIPEGYSVSREKKERFSLILESASTNQTSMYLCASTSYGTGFYEQYFGPGTRLTVT.

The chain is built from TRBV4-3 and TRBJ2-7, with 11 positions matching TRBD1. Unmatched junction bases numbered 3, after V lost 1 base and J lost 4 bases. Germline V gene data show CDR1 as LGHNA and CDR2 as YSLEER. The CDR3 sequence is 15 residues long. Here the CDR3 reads CASSQGDRGGYEQYF. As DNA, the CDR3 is TGCGCCAGCAGCCAAGGGGACAGGGGGGGGTACGAGCAGTACTTC.

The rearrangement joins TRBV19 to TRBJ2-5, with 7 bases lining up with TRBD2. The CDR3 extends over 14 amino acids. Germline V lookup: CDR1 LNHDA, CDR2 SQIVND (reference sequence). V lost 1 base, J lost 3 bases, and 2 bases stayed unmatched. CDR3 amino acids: CASSIGLAEETQYF. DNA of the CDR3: TGTGCCAGTAGTATAGGACTAGCAGAAGAGACCCAGTACTTC.

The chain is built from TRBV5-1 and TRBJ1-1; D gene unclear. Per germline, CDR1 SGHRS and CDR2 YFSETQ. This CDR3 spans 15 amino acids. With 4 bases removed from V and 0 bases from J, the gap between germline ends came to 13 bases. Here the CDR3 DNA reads TGCGCCAGCAGCCATGGTGTGCTACTGAACACTGAAGCTTTCTTT. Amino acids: CASSHGVLLNTEAFF.

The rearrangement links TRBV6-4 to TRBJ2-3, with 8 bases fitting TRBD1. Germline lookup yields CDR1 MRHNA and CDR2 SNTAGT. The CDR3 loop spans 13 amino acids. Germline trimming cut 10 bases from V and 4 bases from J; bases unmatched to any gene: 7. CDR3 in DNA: TGTGCCACCCCGGACAGGGACGCAGATACGCAGTATTTT. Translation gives CATPDRDADTQYF.

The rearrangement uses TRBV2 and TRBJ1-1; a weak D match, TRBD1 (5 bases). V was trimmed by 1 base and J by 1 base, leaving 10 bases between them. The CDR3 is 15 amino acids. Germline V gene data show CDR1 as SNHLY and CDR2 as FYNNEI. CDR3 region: CASSEVAGKNTEAFF. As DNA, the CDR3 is TGTGCCAGCAGTGAAGTTGCAGGGAAGAACACTGAAGCTTTCTTT.